This TCR beta chain is from a study of T cells in localized non-small cell lung cancer. This clone has a single count. What it recognizes is unknown. Regarding the study as a whole: Longer overall survival was associated with a higher density of T cells in the blood. Heterogeneity is still possible, as just one tumor region was sequenced. The appearance of a median approximately 57 of the top 100 tumor clones was seen in adjacent lung. Uninvolved adjacent lung had more T cell clonality than any other tissue, topping tumor.

Measured with immunoSEQ multiplex PCR; TCRdb has only the in-frame clones, and not every one. The sample yields tens of thousands of clones, 80% to 90% seen once. The junction had 3 bases not matched to a gene; V was cut back by 3 bases and J by 2 bases. This CDR3 is built from 15 residues. The V gene's germline CDR1 is SGHTA and CDR2 FQGNSA. The starting material was peripheral blood, obtained before any cancer treatment. The chain employs TRBV7-2 and TRBJ2-7; 11 bases align to TRBD2. This TCR was recovered from an older male donor with stage III squamous cell lung carcinoma. The CDR3 loop reads CASSFSGGGTYEQYF. Written as DNA, the CDR3 is TGTGCCAGCAGCTTTAGCGGGGGGGGGACCTACGAGCAGTACTTC.